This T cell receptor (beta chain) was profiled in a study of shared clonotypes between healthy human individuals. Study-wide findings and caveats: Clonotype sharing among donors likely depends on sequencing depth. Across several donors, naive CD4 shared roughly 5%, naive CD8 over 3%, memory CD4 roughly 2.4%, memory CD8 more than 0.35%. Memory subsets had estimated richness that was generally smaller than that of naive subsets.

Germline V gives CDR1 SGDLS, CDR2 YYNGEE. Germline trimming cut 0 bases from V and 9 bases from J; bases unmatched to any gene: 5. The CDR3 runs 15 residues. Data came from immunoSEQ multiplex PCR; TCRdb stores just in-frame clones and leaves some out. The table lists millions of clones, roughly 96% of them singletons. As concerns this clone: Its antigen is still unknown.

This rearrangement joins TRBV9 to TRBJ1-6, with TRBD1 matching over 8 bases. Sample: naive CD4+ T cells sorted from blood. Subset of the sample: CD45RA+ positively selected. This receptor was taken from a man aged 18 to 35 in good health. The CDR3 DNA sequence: TGTGCCAGCAGCGTAGCGGAGACAGGGGTTTCACCCCTCCACTTT. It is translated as CASSVAETGVSPLHF.